This record covers a single T cell receptor beta chain. CD45RA-negative memory and CD45RA+ naive subsets were split from the CD4+ cells. This sample was taken from a study of shared clonotypes between healthy human individuals. The CDR3 consists of 16 residues. Germline CDR1 and CDR2: SGHDN and FVKESK. With 1 base removed from V and 7 bases from J, the gap between germline ends came to 16 bases. Authors' data handling: Without quality scores, immunoSEQ junctional reads could not be filtered like full-length reads. This table comes from immunoSEQ multiplex PCR, and its TCRdb copy is limited to in-frame clones, with some not included. Clone size and V and J calls were adopted from that table, with D and trimming inferred from the DNA. The sample has about 530,000 clones; 90% to 96% are singletons.

The chain carries TRBV14 and TRBJ1-4; a weak D match, TRBD1 (5 bases). The material sequenced was naive CD4+ T cells sorted from blood. Subset here: CD45RA+ positively selected. The clonotype originates from a woman aged 25 to 39 in good health. The CDR3: CASSQGRQMSPEKLFF. CDR3 DNA sequence: TGTGCCAGCAGCCAAGGCAGACAGATGTCCCCTGAAAAACTGTTTTTT.